This passage covers 32 T cell receptor beta chains from one sample sequenced in a study of control samples from healthy donors and cancer patients. TCRdb keeps only in-frame clones here, not all; method: immunoSEQ multiplex PCR. The sample includes 95,000 to 150,000 clones, 91% of them seen just once. Source material: blood. The receptors shown here come from a woman younger than 30 in good health.

The rearrangement joins TRBV30 to TRBJ2-1; 14 bases align to TRBD2. The germline V gene encodes CDR1 GTSNPN and CDR2 SVGIG (reference sequence). V lost 1 base to trimming and J lost 4 bases; unmatched junction nucleotides: 18. The CDR3 covers 21 residues. CDR3 protein: CAWSGWGLTSGRARVYNEQFF. In DNA, the CDR3 is TGTGCCTGGAGTGGTTGGGGCCTGACTAGCGGGAGGGCCAGGGTGTACAATGAGCAGTTCTTC. Complete variable domain (other parts from reference TRBV30 and TRBJ2-1): SQTIHQWPATLVQPVGSPLSLECTVEGTSNPNLYWYRQAAGRGLQLLFYSVGIGQISSEVPQNLSASRPQDRQFILSSKKLLLSDSGFYLCAWSGWGLTSGRARVYNEQFFGPGTRLTVL.

The CDR3: CASRVLGPDQPQHF. For the CDR3, the DNA is TGTGCCAGCAGGGTACTTGGGCCAGATCAGCCCCAGCATTTT. This sequence joins TRBV27 and TRBJ1-5; D is ambiguous. The CDR3 runs 14 residues. Deletions cut 6 bases from V and 5 bases from J, with 14 bases between. Germline CDR1 reads MNHEY; CDR2 reads SMNVEV (reference sequence).

The rearrangement joins TRBV5-8 to TRBJ1-5; weak D call: TRBD1 (5 bases). The germline CDR1 and CDR2 sequences are SGHTS and YDEGEE. CDR3 length: 15 residues. Trimming removed 0 bases at V and 9 bases at J, with 16 bases between. The CDR3 loop is CASSLGNLGRRPQHF. The CDR3, as DNA: TGTGCCAGCAGCTTGGGGAACTTGGGGCGGAGGCCCCAGCATTTT.

V is TRBV5-8 and J is TRBJ2-1; D perhaps matches TRBD1 (6 bases). The germline gives CDR1 SGHTS, CDR2 YDEGEE. CDR3 length: 13 amino acids. Trimming took off 2 bases at V and 4 bases at J, with 7 bases between the two ends. This CDR3 is CASSLGGYNEQFF. The CDR3 nucleotides are TGTGCCAGCAGCTTAGGGGGTTACAATGAGCAGTTCTTC.

The V call is TRBV5-1, the J call TRBJ2-4; D is undetermined. This CDR3 has 12 residues. With 1 base removed from V and 7 bases from J, the gap between germline ends came to 6 bases. The germline CDR1 and CDR2 sequences are SGHRS and YFSETQ. This chain's CDR3 is CASSLSVNIQYF. The CDR3 coding sequence is TGCGCCAGCAGCTTGTCGGTGAACATTCAGTACTTC.

CDR3 sequence: CATSFSGANVLTF. CDR3 coding DNA: TGTGCCACCAGTTTCTCTGGGGCCAACGTCCTGACTTTC. The rearrangement joins TRBV15 to TRBJ2-6; D remains ambiguous. The germline gives CDR1 LNHNV, CDR2 YYDKDF (reference sequence). The CDR3 extends over 13 amino acids. V gave up 6 bases and J gave up 0 bases, with 3 bases separating them.

V and J are TRBV21-1 and TRBJ2-2; the D call TRBD1 from the table was never checked on the DNA. TRBV21-1 is a documented pseudogene. CDR3 length equals 16 residues. CDR3 nucleotides: TGTGCCAGCAGCAAAGCGCTAGGGGGCGCGGTCGGGGAGCTGTTTTTT. It codes for CASSKALGGAVGELFF.

This clone came up once. V is TRBV3-1 (or the pseudogene TRBV3-2) and J is TRBJ1-1; perhaps TRBD1 as D (5 bases). Germline V gene data show CDR1 as LGHDT and CDR2 as YNNKEL (reference sequence). V lost 1 base and J 5 bases, leaving 11 bases between the germline ends. The CDR3 has 14 amino acids. The CDR3 sequence is CASSQAWGGTEAFF. CDR3 nucleotides: TGTGCCAGCAGCCAAGCCTGGGGGGGTACTGAAGCTTTCTTT.

CDR3 loop: CASSLNSADTQYF. DNA of the CDR3: TGTGCCAGCAGCTTAAATAGCGCAGATACGCAGTATTTT. The chain has TRBV7-3 and TRBJ2-3, with D perhaps matching TRBD2 (5 bases). This CDR3 contains 13 residues. Trimming removed 1 base from V and 4 bases from J, with 6 bases in between. Germline values: CDR1 SGHTA, CDR2 FQGTGA.

The CDR3 DNA reads as TGTGCCAGCAGCTTAACACAATGGACAGGGTTCTTCCCTATGAACACTGAAGCTTTCTTT. This gives the protein CASSLTQWTGFFPMNTEAFF. V is TRBV7-3 and J is TRBJ1-1, with 8 bases aligning to TRBD1. Losses at the gene ends were 0 bases for V and 0 bases for J; bases not matched to a gene: 15. Germline-derived CDR1 and CDR2 are SGHTA and FQGTGA. This CDR3 has 20 amino acids.

The V call is TRBV9, the J call TRBJ2-1; 10 nucleotides match TRBD2. Trimming cost V 7 bases and J 8 bases; bases outside gene matches: 6. The V gene's germline CDR1 is SGDLS and CDR2 YYNGEE. This CDR3 is 13 amino acids long. The CDR3 is CASGSGGADEQFF. The CDR3 coding sequence is TGTGCCAGCGGGAGCGGGGGGGCCGATGAGCAGTTCTTC.

The chain carries TRBV30 and TRBJ1-2; D remains ambiguous. The CDR3 runs 13 residues. The V and J ends lost 2 bases and 1 base respectively, with 8 bases between them. In germline, CDR1 is GTSNPN, CDR2 SVGIG (reference sequence). The DNA of the CDR3 is TGTGCCTGGAGTCAAGACCTTAACTATGGCTACACCTTC. It specifies CAWSQDLNYGYTF.

V is TRBV11-3 and J is TRBJ2-1; 8 bases agree with TRBD1. The CDR3 has 15 residues. The junction had 4 bases not matched to a gene; V was cut back by 4 bases and J by 2 bases. CDR1 and CDR2 (germline): SGHNT, YENEEA. The CDR3 spells CASSSGQDAYNEQFF. DNA of the CDR3: TGTGCCAGCAGCTCGGGACAGGACGCCTACAATGAGCAGTTCTTC.

CDR3 DNA: TGTGCCAGCATGAAGCAGGGGTACTACGAGCAGTACTTC. Its translation is CASMKQGYYEQYF. V usage is TRBV28 and J usage is TRBJ2-7, with a tentative D call TRBD1 (6 bases). Germline assignment: CDR1 MDHEN and CDR2 SYDVKM. V lost 7 bases and J 3 bases, leaving 13 bases between the germline ends. The length of the CDR3 is 13 residues.

The chain combines TRBV27 with TRBJ2-3, with 9 bases aligning to TRBD1. Germline V gene lookup returns CDR1 MNHEY and CDR2 SMNVEV (reference sequence). The CDR3 has 16 residues. V was clipped by 2 bases and J by 7 bases; unmatched bases: 10. The CDR3 nucleotides read TGTGCCAGCAGTTTACCGGGGACAGGGACTCGGAATACGCAGTATTTT. The encoded protein is CASSLPGTGTRNTQYF.

The V gene is TRBV18, the J gene TRBJ1-3; D unclear. The CDR3 sequence is 17 residues long. The V end was cut by 2 bases, the J end by 0 bases, with 14 bases between. The germline gives CDR1 KGHSH, CDR2 LQKENI. The CDR3 is CASSPVPGAFSGNTIYF. The CDR3 DNA is TGTGCCAGCTCACCAGTTCCAGGCGCCTTCTCTGGAAACACCATATATTTT.

This clone occurred once. The rearrangement joins TRBV9 to TRBJ1-3, with 8 bases that match TRBD1. The CDR3 spans 17 residues. Germline assignment: CDR1 SGDLS and CDR2 YYNGEE. The V gene end was trimmed by 4 bases and the J gene end by 0 bases; junction bases not matched to a gene: 9. CDR3 protein: CASSPRTGRRSGNTIYF. In DNA, the CDR3 is TGTGCCAGCAGCCCACGGACAGGGCGCCGCTCTGGAAACACCATATATTTT.

A few counts support this clone. This chain uses TRBV24-1 with TRBJ2-3, with TRBD2 matching over 10 bases. The CDR3 contains 13 residues. With V trimmed by 9 bases and J by 7 bases, 6 bases remained unmatched. CDR1 and CDR2 from the germline V gene are KGHDR and SFDVKD. The CDR3 region has the DNA TGTGCCACCGGAGCGGGAGGGCCGAATACGCAGTATTTT. It yields the protein CATGAGGPNTQYF.

The rearrangement uses TRBV24-1 and TRBJ2-2; D possibly corresponds to TRBD2 (6 bases). Germline V gene lookup returns CDR1 KGHDR and CDR2 SFDVKD. The V end was cut by 0 bases, the J end by 0 bases, with 7 bases between. This CDR3 has 16 amino acids. Here the CDR3 DNA reads TGTGCCACCAGTGATTTGTCGGGGGCGAACACCGGGGAGCTGTTTTTT. Translated, it gives CATSDLSGANTGELFF.

The chain combines TRBV2 with TRBJ2-7; TRBD1 matches 8 bases. The CDR3 contains 13 residues. V trimming: 10 bases; J trimming: 3 bases; junction bases outside the gene matches: 8. The germline CDR1 and CDR2 sequences are SNHLY and FYNNEI. The DNA for the CDR3 is TGTGCCAACGGAGGGACAGGTAGCTACGAGCAGTACTTC. Translating it yields CANGGTGSYEQYF.

This clone was detected once. This chain connects TRBV7-2 to TRBJ2-1; the D is unclear. The germline V and J ends were trimmed by 2 bases and 7 bases, with 9 bases remaining between them. This CDR3 comprises 13 residues. Germline CDR1 SGHTA, CDR2 FQGNSA. CDR3 sequence reads: CASSLKVSNEQFF. CDR3 bases: TGTGCCAGCAGCTTAAAAGTGTCGAATGAGCAGTTCTTC.

This rearrangement joins TRBV13 to TRBJ2-1, with D possibly TRBD2 on 6 matching bases. V lost 4 bases to trimming and J lost 5 bases, with 12 bases between them. Germline V lookup: CDR1 PRHDT, CDR2 FYEKMQ (reference sequence). This CDR3 spans 14 amino acids. The CDR3 DNA reads as TGTGCCAGCAGCTACGGGGCGGGGAACAATGAGCAGTTCTTC. Protein: CASSYGAGNNEQFF.

The chain employs TRBV6-4 and TRBJ1-2; tentative D call: TRBD1 (6 bases). Germline CDR1 MRHNA, CDR2 SNTAGT. V shed 5 bases and J shed 5 bases, with 15 bases lying between them. This CDR3 spans 14 amino acids. This CDR3 reads CASSSRGQGYGYTF. The CDR3 DNA is TGTGCCAGCAGTTCGAGAGGCCAGGGGTATGGCTACACCTTC.

This chain uses TRBV11-3 with TRBJ2-3, with a weak D call TRBD2 (6 bases). This CDR3 has 13 amino acids. Per the germline V gene, CDR1 is SGHNT and CDR2 is YENEEA. Trimming left V 5 bases short and J 5 bases short, with 11 bases between. CDR3 sequence: CASSGGPIDTQYF. The CDR3, as DNA: TGTGCCAGCAGCGGAGGGCCGATAGATACGCAGTATTTT.

This sequence joins TRBV19 and TRBJ1-5; no firm D call. From germline, CDR1 is LNHDA and CDR2 SQIVND (reference sequence). The CDR3 sequence is 15 residues long. V dropped 8 bases and J dropped 1 base, with 15 bases sitting between them. The CDR3 nucleotides read TGTGCCAGTGCCGGGTCGAAATTAAGCAATCAGCCCCAGCATTTT. It is translated as CASAGSKLSNQPQHF.

The chain is built from TRBV4-3 and TRBJ1-1, with a possible D match to TRBD1 (6 bases). Trimming took 0 bases from V and 5 from J, leaving 25 bases between them. The germline V gene encodes CDR1 LGHNA and CDR2 YSLEER. This CDR3 has 19 residues. CDR3 sequence: CASSQDPLRQVPSGTEAFF. CDR3 coding DNA: TGCGCCAGCAGCCAAGACCCTCTACGACAGGTACCGAGTGGGACTGAAGCTTTCTTT.

In DNA, the CDR3 is TGTGCCAGCAGGAGAGCATACGAGCAGTACTTC. It yields the protein CASRRAYEQYF. This chain connects TRBV2 to TRBJ2-7; D ambiguous. V lost 6 bases to trimming and J lost 4 bases, with 7 bases between them. Per the germline V gene, CDR1 is SNHLY and CDR2 is FYNNEI. The CDR3 length is 11 residues. The variable domain in full, with the rest retrieved from reference TRBV2 and TRBJ2-7, is EPEVTQTPSHQVTQMGQEVILRCVPISNHLYFYWYRQILGQKVEFLVSFYNNEISEKSEIFDDQFSVERPDGSNFTLKIRSTKLEDSAMYFCASRRAYEQYFGPGTRLTVT.

The rearrangement joins TRBV28 to TRBJ2-5, with D uncertain. The CDR3 covers 15 residues. The V gene's germline CDR1 is MDHEN and CDR2 SYDVKM. Trimming removed 6 bases at V and 0 bases at J, with 14 bases between. CDR3 amino acids: CASSPTSGYQETQYF. The DNA for the CDR3 is TGTGCCAGCAGCCCGACCTCAGGCTACCAAGAGACCCAGTACTTC.

The table lists this clone with a count of one. The chain joins TRBV2 to TRBJ1-5; D possibly corresponds to TRBD1 (5 bases). Germline V lookup: CDR1 SNHLY, CDR2 FYNNEI. There are 17 residues in the CDR3. Trimming took off 3 bases at V and 0 bases at J, with 15 bases between the two ends. CDR3 sequence: CASSEGQGPFSNQPQHF. The DNA of the CDR3 is TGTGCCAGCAGTGAGGGGCAGGGCCCTTTTAGCAATCAGCCCCAGCATTTT.

The rearrangement links TRBV18 to TRBJ2-3; TRBD2 agrees at 8 bases. The CDR3 covers 15 residues. The V gene end was trimmed by 4 bases and the J gene end by 4 bases; junction bases not matched to a gene: 7. CDR1 and CDR2 (germline): KGHSH, LQKENI. The CDR3 DNA reads as TGTGCCAGCTCACGGGAGGTAGCGGGGTCAGATACGCAGTATTTT. Protein product: CASSREVAGSDTQYF.

Many counts were recorded for this clone. This chain uses TRBV5-4 with TRBJ2-7; possibly TRBD1 for D (6 bases). The length of the CDR3 is 15 residues. Germline loops: CDR1 SGHNT, CDR2 YYREEE (reference sequence). Trimming took 3 bases from V and 0 from J, leaving 13 bases between them. CDR3 loop: CASSYYDRPSYEQYF. For the CDR3, the DNA is TGTGCCAGCAGCTATTACGACAGGCCCTCCTACGAGCAGTACTTC.

The V and J genes are TRBV5-6 and TRBJ1-3, with 8 bases that match TRBD1. Germline lookup yields CDR1 SGHDT and CDR2 YYEEEE. Trimming took 1 base from V and 4 from J; bases not matched to a gene: 7. The CDR3 has 16 amino acids. The CDR3 spells CASSLRGRGLGNTIYF. In DNA, the CDR3 is TGTGCCAGCAGCTTGCGGGGCAGGGGGCTCGGAAACACCATATATTTT.